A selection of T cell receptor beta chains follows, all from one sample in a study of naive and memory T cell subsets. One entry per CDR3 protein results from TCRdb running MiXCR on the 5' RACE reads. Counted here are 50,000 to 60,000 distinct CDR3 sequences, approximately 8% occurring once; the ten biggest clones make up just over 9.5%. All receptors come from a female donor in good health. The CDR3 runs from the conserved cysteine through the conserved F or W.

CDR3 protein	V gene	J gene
CASSERRGGTDTQYF	TRBV2	TRBJ2-3
CASSIPGTGNTGELFF	TRBV12-3/TRBV12-4	TRBJ2-2
CASSMGAALHF	TRBV19	TRBJ1-5
CSARGPTASNQPQHF	TRBV20-1	TRBJ1-5
CSASGDPFIPDEQFF	TRBV20-1	TRBJ2-1
CASSYGQGHGDTF	TRBV6-5	TRBJ1-2
CASRAGGLVFLNEQFF	TRBV6-2/TRBV6-3	TRBJ2-1
CASSYGIRQTSTDTQYF	TRBV6-5	TRBJ2-3
CSARDGQWEQFF	TRBV20-1	TRBJ2-1
CASSNGDSGSGANVLTF	TRBV4-3	TRBJ2-6
CASSLFPGGYGYTF	TRBV12-3/TRBV12-4	TRBJ1-2
CASSPVGVGELFF	TRBV19	TRBJ2-2
CASSPSVGSLQSEQFF	TRBV18	TRBJ2-1
CASSPQAGGPVQEQYF	TRBV4-2	TRBJ2-7
CASSPLTISLGGYEQYF	TRBV18	TRBJ2-7
CSARTGTVSYEQYF	TRBV20-1	TRBJ2-7
CSVLQDRGNEKLFF	TRBV20-1	TRBJ1-4
CASSQGLAGGPVDTQYF	TRBV4-2	TRBJ2-3
CATLPGQSHYAGTEAFF	TRBV19	TRBJ1-1
CSVDRDGANIQYF	TRBV29-1	TRBJ2-4
CASSLGVGREKLFF	TRBV4-3	TRBJ1-4
CASSFSGGSTDTQYF	TRBV11-2	TRBJ2-3
CASSLDWGGAAYEQYF	TRBV27	TRBJ2-7
CASSLTSGHGANVLTF	TRBV7-3	TRBJ2-6
CSASKAGLAGGPGTDTQYF	TRBV20-1	TRBJ2-3
CATITIDSTDTQYF	TRBV24-1	TRBJ2-3
CASSPYGQNNYGYTF	TRBV7-2	TRBJ1-2
CASSEGANSYEQYF	TRBV19	TRBJ2-7